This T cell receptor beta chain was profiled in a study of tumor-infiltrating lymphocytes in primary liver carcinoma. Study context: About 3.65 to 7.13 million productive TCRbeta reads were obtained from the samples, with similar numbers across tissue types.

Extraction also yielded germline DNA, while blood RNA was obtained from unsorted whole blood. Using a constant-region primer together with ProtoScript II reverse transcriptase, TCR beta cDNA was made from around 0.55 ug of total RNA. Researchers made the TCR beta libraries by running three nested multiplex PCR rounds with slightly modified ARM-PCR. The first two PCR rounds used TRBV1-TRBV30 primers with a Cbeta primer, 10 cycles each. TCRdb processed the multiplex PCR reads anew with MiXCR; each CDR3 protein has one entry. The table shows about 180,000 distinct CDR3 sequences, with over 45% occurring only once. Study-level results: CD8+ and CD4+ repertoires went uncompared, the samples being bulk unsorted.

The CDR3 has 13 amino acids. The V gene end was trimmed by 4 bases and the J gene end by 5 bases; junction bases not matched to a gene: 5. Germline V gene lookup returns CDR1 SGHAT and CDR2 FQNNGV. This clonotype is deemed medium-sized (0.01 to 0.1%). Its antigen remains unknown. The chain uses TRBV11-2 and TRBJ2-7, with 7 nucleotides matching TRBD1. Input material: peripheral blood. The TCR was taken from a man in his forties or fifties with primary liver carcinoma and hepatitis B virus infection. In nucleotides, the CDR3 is TGTGCCAGCAGCTCTGCCCAGGGGGACGAGCAGTACTTC. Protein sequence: CASSSAQGDEQYF.